This T cell receptor beta chain appears in the sequencing data of a study of shared clonotypes between healthy human individuals. Study-level information: Per donor, three plates held CD4 naive cells, three held CD4 memory, two held CD8 naive and one held CD8 memory.

Study results and caveats: The study found roughly 5% of naive CD4 clonotypes shared across a few donors. Rarefaction exposed incomplete sorted-subset sequencing despite large depth.

Regarding this clone: Antigen specificity is unknown.

Generated by immunoSEQ multiplex PCR, the TCRdb table keeps only in-frame clones and is missing some. The sample holds 800,000 to 1,200,000 clones, about 80% seen once. V lost 3 bases to trimming and J lost 4 bases; unmatched junction nucleotides: 7. In germline, CDR1 is GTSNPN, CDR2 SVGIG (reference sequence). The CDR3 loop spans 15 amino acids. Sequenced sample: memory CD4+ T cells from PBMCs. The sample's subset: CD45RA-negative fraction. The chain uses TRBV30 and TRBJ1-1; 11 bases fit TRBD1. The sequence derives from a man between 18 and 29 years old in good health. Some clones in this sample may be carry-over from other donors' samples. CDR3 in amino acids: CAWSPLDRGPTEAFF. The CDR3 nucleotides read TGTGCCTGGAGCCCCCTGGACAGGGGGCCCACTGAAGCTTTCTTT.